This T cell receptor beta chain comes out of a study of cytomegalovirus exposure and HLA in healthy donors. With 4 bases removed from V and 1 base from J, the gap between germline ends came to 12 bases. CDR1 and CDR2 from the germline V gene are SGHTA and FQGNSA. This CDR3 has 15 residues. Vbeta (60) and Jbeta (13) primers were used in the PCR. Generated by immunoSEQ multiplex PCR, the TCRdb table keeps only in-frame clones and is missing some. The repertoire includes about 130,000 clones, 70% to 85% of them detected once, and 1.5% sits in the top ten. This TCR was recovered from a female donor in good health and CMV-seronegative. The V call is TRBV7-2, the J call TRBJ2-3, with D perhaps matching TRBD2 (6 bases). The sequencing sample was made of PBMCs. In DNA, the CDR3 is TGTGCCAGCAGCTGGAGCGGGTCGGGCACAGATACGCAGTATTTT. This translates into CASSWSGSGTDTQYF.